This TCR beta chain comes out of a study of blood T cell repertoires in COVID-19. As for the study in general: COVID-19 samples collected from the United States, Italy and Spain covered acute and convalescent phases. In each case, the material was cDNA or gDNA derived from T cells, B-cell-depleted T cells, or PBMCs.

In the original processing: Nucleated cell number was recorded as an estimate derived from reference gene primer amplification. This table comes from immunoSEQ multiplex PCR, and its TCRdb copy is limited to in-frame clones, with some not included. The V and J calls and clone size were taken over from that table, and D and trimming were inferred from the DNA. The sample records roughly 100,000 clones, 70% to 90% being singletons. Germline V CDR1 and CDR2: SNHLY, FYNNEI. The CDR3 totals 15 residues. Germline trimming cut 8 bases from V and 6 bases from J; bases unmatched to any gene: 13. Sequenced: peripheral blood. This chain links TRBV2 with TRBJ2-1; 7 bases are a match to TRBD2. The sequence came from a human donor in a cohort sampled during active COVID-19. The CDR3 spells CASLGIEGGGNEQFF. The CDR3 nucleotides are TGTGCCAGCCTCGGGATCGAGGGCGGGGGCAATGAGCAGTTCTTC. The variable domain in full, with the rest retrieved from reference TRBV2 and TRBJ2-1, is EPEVTQTPSHQVTQMGQEVILRCVPISNHLYFYWYRQILGQKVEFLVSFYNNEISEKSEIFDDQFSVERPDGSNFTLKIRSTKLEDSAMYFCASLGIEGGGNEQFFGPGTRLTVL.